This record looks at one T cell receptor (beta chain) sequence and its context. Its antigen is not yet known. No clone much larger than this one lies a single base away; base qualities are absent. This record belongs to a study of CD8+CD57+ T cells in acquired aplastic anemia (dated by TCRdb to about 2018). About the full investigation: On average, sorted CD4+ and CD8+ cells yielded about 3 ug of extracted DNA, with a range of roughly 0.18 to 27.4 ug. A CD8+CD57+ expansion meant a frequency higher than the mean frequency seen in healthy subjects. General conclusions and limits of the study: Between patients and healthy controls, no significant difference in CD8+ Simpson's diversity was found (P=0.060). Although some 28 CD8+ CDR3 sequences were shared by patients and controls, these sequences appeared highly expressed in patients and within the immunodominant clones of patients.

The patients picked for sequencing were ones in whom flow cytometry had shown an expansion of CD8+CD57+ cells. Severe acquired aplastic anemia was diagnosed in all patients according to International Study of Aplastic Anemia and Agranulocytosis and Camitta criteria. No patient had received any therapy when blood was sampled. In this study, sorted CD4+ and CD8+ T cells from the blood of healthy subjects and of severe aplastic anemia patients had their TCR repertoires deep-sequenced. Patients were enrolled under clinicaltrials.gov protocols 00001620, 01623167, 00001397, 00071045, 00081523 and 00961064 in the USA. Ficoll-Paque density gradient centrifugation was used to isolate peripheral blood mononuclear cells. Before DNA was extracted, CD4+ and CD8+ T cells were sorted using either FACS or magnetic beads. Genomic DNA served as template for TCR beta VDJ combination and CDR3 sequence profiling. An Illumina HiSeq 2000 was the platform used for TCR repertoire sequencing. The original pipeline was this. Repertoire assessment relied on Simpson's diversity index, CDR3 size and DJ length profiles, and TRBV/TRBJ rearrangement plots. The most abundant DNA sequence in the deep sequencing data was defined as the immunodominant clone. CDR3 amino acid sequences were screened for sharing across subjects and compared with published repertoires and the VDJdb database. The raw public reads went through TCRdb reprocessing: fastp at Q25, MiXCR clone calling, in-frame beta chains kept. Rows are combined by CDR3 protein, so each entry shows the most common genes and DNA. These V and J calls rely on TCRdb rather than the paper's analysis. Counted in this sample were 300,000 or so distinct CDR3 sequences; roughly 59% of them appeared once. The ten most abundant clones make up roughly 1.3% of the sample.

The germline V gene sets CDR1 to SGHTA and CDR2 to FQGNSA. There are 12 amino acids in the CDR3, from cysteine to phenylalanine inclusive. CDR3 DNA is the only sequence kept; it has 36 bases, read in frame from the first base. V is shortened by 5 bases, J by 9 bases, and the region joining them spans 11 bases. This TCR was sampled from a human donor with aplastic anemia. The specimen sequenced was sorted CD4+, CD8+, or CD8+CD57+ T cells (not recorded which) from PBMCs. The rearrangement combines TRBV7-2 with TRBJ2-1; a confident D gene designation cannot be given. CDR3 protein: CASSPEQVEQFF. The sequenced DNA is TGTGCCAGCAGCCCAGAGCAAGTTGAGCAGTTCTTC.